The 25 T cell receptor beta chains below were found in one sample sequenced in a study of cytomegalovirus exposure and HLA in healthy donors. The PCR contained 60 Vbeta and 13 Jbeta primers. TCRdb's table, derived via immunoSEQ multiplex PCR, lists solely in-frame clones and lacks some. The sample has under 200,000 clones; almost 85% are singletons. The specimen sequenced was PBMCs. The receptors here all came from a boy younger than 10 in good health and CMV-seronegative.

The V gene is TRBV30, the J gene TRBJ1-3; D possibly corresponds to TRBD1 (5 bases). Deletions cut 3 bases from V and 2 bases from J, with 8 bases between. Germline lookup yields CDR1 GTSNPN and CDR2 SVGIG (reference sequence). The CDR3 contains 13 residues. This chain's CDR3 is CAWRVGPGNTIYF. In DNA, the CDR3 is TGTGCCTGGAGAGTGGGGCCTGGAAACACCATATATTTT.

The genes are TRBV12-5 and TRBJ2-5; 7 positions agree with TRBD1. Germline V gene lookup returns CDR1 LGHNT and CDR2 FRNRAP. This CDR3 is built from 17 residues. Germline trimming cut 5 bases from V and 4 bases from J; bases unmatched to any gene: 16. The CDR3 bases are TGTGCTAGTGGTGTGGCCGACAGGGTACTAGTTCGAGAGACCCAGTACTTC. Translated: CASGVADRVLVRETQYF.

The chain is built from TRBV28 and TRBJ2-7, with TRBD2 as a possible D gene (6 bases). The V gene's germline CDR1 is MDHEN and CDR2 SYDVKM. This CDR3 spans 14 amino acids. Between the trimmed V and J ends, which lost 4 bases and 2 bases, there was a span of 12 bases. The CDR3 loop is CASSYGGTAYEQYF. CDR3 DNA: TGTGCCAGCAGTTACGGGGGTACGGCCTACGAGCAGTACTTC.

In DNA form, the CDR3 reads TGTGCCAGCAGTGATCGTGGACAGGGCTACGAGCAGTACTTC. Encoded protein: CASSDRGQGYEQYF. The gene calls are TRBV6-1 and TRBJ2-7, with 8 bases lining up with TRBD1. The germline gives CDR1 MNHNS, CDR2 SASEGT. This CDR3 comprises 14 residues. V lost 3 bases to trimming and J lost 3 bases; unmatched junction nucleotides: 4.

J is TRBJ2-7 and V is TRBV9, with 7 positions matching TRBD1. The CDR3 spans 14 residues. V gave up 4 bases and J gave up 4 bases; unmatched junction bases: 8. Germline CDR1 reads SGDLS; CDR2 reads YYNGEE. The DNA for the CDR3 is TGTGCCAGCAGCCCCCAGGGGGTCCTTTACGAGCAGTACTTC. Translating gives CASSPQGVLYEQYF. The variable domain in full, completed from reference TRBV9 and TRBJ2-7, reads DSGVTQTPKHLITATGQRVTLRCSPRSGDLSVYWYQQSLDQGLQFLIQYYNGEERAKGNILERFSAQQFPDLHSELNLSSLELGDSALYFCASSPQGVLYEQYFGPGTRLTVT.

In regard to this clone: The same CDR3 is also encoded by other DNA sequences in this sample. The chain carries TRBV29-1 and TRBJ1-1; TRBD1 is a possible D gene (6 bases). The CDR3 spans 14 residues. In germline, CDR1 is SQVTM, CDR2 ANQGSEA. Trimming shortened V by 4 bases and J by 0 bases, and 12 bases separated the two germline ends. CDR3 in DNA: TGCAGCGTTGCCAGGACAGTCATGAACACTGAAGCTTTCTTT. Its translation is CSVARTVMNTEAFF.

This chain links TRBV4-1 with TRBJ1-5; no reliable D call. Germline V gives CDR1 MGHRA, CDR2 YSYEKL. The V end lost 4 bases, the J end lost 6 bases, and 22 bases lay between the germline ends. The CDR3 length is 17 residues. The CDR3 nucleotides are TGCGCCAGCAGCCCGAAGACACTCGATCGGGGTAGTCAGCCCCAGCATTTT. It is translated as CASSPKTLDRGSQPQHF.

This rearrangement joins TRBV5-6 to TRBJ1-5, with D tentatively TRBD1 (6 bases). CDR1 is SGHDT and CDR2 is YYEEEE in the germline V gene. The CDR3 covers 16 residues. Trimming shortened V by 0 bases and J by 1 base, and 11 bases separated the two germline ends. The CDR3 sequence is CASSLGGGISNQPQHF. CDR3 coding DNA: TGTGCCAGCAGCTTGGGTGGGGGCATCAGCAATCAGCCCCAGCATTTT.

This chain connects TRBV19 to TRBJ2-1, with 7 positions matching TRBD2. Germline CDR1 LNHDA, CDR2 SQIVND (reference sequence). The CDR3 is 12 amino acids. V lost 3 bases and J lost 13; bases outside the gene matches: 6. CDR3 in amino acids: CASSIFSGYQFF. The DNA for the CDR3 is TGTGCCAGTAGTATCTTTAGCGGGTATCAGTTCTTC.

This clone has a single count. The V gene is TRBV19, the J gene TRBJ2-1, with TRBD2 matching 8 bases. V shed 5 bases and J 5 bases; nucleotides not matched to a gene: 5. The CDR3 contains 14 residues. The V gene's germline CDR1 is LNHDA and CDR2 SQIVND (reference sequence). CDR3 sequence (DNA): TGTGCCAGTAGTTGGCTAGCGGGTAACAATGAGCAGTTCTTC. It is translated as CASSWLAGNNEQFF. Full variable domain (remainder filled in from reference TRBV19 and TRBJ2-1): DGGITQSPKYLFRKEGQNVTLSCEQNLNHDAMYWYRQDPGQGLRLIYYSQIVNDFQKGDIAEGYSVSREKKESFPLTVTSAQKNPTAFYLCASSWLAGNNEQFFGPGTRLTVL.

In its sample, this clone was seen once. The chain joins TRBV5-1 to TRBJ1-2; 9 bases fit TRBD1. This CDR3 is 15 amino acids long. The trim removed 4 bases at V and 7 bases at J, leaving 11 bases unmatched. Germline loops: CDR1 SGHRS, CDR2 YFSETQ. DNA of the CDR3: TGCGCCAGCAGCCCAAAAGGACAGGGGTTGGGTGGCTACACCTTC. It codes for CASSPKGQGLGGYTF.

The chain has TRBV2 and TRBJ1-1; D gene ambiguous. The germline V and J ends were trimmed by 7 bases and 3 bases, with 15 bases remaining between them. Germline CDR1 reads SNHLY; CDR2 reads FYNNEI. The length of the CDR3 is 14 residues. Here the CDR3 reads CASTLLEGDTEAFF. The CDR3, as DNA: TGTGCCAGCACCTTGTTAGAAGGAGACACTGAAGCTTTCTTT. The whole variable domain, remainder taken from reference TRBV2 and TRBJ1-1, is EPEVTQTPSHQVTQMGQEVILRCVPISNHLYFYWYRQILGQKVEFLVSFYNNEISEKSEIFDDQFSVERPDGSNFTLKIRSTKLEDSAMYFCASTLLEGDTEAFFGQGTRLTVV.

DNA of the CDR3: TGTGCCAGCAGCTTAGACAGACAGGGGGTTGGCTATGGCTACACCTTC. It yields the protein CASSLDRQGVGYGYTF. The chain uses TRBV7-8 and TRBJ1-2; 9 nucleotides agree with TRBD1. Germline CDR1 and CDR2: SGHVS and FQNEAQ. The CDR3 is 16 amino acids. The trim removed 1 base at V and 4 bases at J, leaving 7 bases unmatched.

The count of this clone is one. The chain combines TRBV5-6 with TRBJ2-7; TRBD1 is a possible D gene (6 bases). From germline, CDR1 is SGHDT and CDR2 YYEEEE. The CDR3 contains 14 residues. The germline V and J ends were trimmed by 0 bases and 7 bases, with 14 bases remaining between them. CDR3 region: CASSLALGQREQYF. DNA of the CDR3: TGTGCCAGCAGCTTGGCGTTGGGACAACGGGAGCAGTACTTC. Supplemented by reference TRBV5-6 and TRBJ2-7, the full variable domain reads DAGVTQSPTHLIKTRGQQVTLRCSPKSGHDTVSWYQQALGQGPQFIFQYYEEEERQRGNFPDRFSGHQFPNYSSELNVNALLLGDSALYLCASSLALGQREQYFGPGTRLTVT.

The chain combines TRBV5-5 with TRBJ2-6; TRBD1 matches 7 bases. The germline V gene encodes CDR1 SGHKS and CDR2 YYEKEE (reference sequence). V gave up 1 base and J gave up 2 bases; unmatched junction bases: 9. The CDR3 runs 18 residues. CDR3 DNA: TGTGCCAGCAGCTTGTTGCTTTCGCAGGGGGCTGGGGCCAACGTCCTGACTTTC. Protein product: CASSLLLSQGAGANVLTF.

The CDR3 DNA follows: TGTGCCAGCAACCTCGGACAACGGACCCAGTACTTC. Protein: CASNLGQRTQYF. V gene TRBV2 combines with J gene TRBJ2-5, with D possibly matching TRBD1 (5 bases). Trimming took 7 bases from V and 7 from J, leaving 13 bases between them. This CDR3 spans 12 amino acids. CDR1 is SNHLY and CDR2 is FYNNEI in the germline V gene.

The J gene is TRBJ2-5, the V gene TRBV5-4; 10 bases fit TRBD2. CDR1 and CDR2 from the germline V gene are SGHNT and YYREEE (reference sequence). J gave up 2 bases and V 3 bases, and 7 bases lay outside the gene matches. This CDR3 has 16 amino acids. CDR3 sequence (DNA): TGTGCCAGCAGCTCCGGGACTAGCGTCTCACAAGAGACCCAGTACTTC. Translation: CASSSGTSVSQETQYF.

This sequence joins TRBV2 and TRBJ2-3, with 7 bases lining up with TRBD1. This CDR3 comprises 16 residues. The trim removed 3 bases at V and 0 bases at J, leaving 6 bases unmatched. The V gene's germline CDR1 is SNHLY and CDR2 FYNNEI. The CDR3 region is CASSDLPGQSTDTQYF. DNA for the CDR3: TGTGCCAGCAGTGATCTTCCGGGACAGAGCACAGATACGCAGTATTTT.

CDR3 sequence: CASSEHSFTGELFF. The DNA of the CDR3 is TGCGCCAGCAGTGAGCACAGCTTCACCGGGGAGCTGTTTTTT. This chain joins TRBV10-1 and TRBJ2-2; no firm D call. The CDR3 has 14 residues. V was shortened by 2 bases and J by 4 bases, with 8 bases between the two germline ends. Germline V lookup: CDR1 WNHNN, CDR2 SYGVQD (reference sequence).

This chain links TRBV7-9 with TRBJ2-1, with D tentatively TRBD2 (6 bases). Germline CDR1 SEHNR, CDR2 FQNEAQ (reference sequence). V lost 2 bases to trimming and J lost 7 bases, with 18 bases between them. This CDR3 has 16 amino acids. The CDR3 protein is CASSLPSGSGSNEQFF. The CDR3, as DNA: TGTGCCAGCAGCTTACCCTCCGGGAGTGGGTCAAATGAGCAGTTCTTC. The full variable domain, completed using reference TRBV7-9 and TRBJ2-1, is DTGVSQNPRHKITKRGQNVTFRCDPISEHNRLYWYRQTLGQGPEFLTYFQNEAQLEKSRLLSDRFSAERPKGSFSTLEIQRTEQGDSAMYLCASSLPSGSGSNEQFFGPGTRLTVL.

The DNA of the CDR3 is TGCGCCAGCAGCTGGGGACATAGGGACACTGAAGCTTTCTTT. Protein: CASSWGHRDTEAFF. The V and J genes are TRBV5-1 and TRBJ1-1, with D perhaps TRBD1 (6 bases). The V gene lost 3 bases and the J gene lost 3 bases, with 12 bases spanning the gap. The CDR3 has 14 amino acids. Germline V gene sequence: CDR1 SGHRS, CDR2 YFSETQ.

CDR3 amino acids: CASSLDLAGVVETQYF. In nucleotides, the CDR3 is TGTGCCAGCAGTTTAGACCTAGCGGGAGTTGTGGAGACCCAGTACTTC. This chain uses TRBV28 with TRBJ2-5, with 10 bases identical to TRBD2. Germline values: CDR1 MDHEN, CDR2 SYDVKM. J gave up 5 bases and V 2 bases, and 8 bases lay outside the gene matches. CDR3 length equals 16 residues.

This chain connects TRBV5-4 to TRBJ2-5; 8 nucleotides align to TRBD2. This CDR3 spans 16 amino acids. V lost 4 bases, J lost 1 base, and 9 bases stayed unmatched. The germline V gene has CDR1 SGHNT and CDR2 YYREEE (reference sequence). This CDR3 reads CASSPIATSGQETQYF. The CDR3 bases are TGTGCCAGCAGCCCGATAGCAACTAGCGGCCAAGAGACCCAGTACTTC.

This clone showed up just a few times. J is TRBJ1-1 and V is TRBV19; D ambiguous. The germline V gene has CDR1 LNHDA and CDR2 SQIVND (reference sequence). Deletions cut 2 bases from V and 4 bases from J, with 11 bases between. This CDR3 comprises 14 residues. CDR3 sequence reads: CASSILGGSTEAFF. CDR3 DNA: TGTGCCAGTAGTATATTAGGAGGGTCCACTGAAGCTTTCTTT.

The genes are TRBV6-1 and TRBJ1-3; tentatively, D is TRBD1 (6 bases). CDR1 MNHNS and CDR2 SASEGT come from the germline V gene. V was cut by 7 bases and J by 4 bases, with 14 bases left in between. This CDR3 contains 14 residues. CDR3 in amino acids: CASIMKTGGNTIYF. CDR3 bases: TGTGCCAGCATTATGAAGACAGGCGGAAACACCATATATTTT.